This TCR beta chain is drawn from a study of blood T cell repertoires in COVID-19. At the level of the study: Specimens from acute and convalescent COVID-19 originated in the United States, Italy and Spain.

Methods used by the authors: Reference gene primer amplification gave nucleated cell count estimates. Sequencing used immunoSEQ multiplex PCR; TCRdb keeps in-frame clones, though not all of them. V and J calls and clone size follow that table, whereas D and trimming were derived from the DNA. Of tens of thousands of clones in the sample, roughly 89% were seen once. The sample holds a few counts of this clone. The sample taken for sequencing was peripheral blood. The sequence was collected from a man aged 25-45 years with acute or convalescent COVID-19.

The CDR3, as DNA: TGTGCCTGGAACAGGGTCGAACTGGATGAGCAGTTCTTC. Residues: CAWNRVELDEQFF. This chain links TRBV30 with TRBJ2-1, with a tentative D call TRBD1 (6 bases). CDR3 length: 13 residues. V was pared by 4 bases and J by 8 bases, with 15 bases between. Germline lookup yields CDR1 GTSNPN and CDR2 SVGIG (reference sequence).